Reported below is one T cell receptor beta chain. Authors' data handling: Counts of nucleated cells, estimated from reference gene primer amplification, were obtained. Here immunoSEQ multiplex PCR was the method, and the copy in TCRdb shows in-frame clones only, minus some. The V and J calls and clone size come from that table; D and trimming were worked out from the DNA. This sample carries around 220,000 clones, 70% to 90% of them seen once, and the ten largest clones take 2.1%. The V gene lost 5 bases and the J gene lost 7 bases, with 12 bases spanning the gap. There are 13 residues in the CDR3. Germline assignment: CDR1 MDHEN and CDR2 SYDVKM. This sample was included in a study of blood T cell repertoires in COVID-19. On the study more broadly: There were acute and convalescent COVID-19 samples, and they came from the United States, Italy and Spain. T cells, B-cell-depleted T cells, or PBMCs supplied cDNA or gDNA.

Material: peripheral blood. This chain links TRBV28 with TRBJ1-5, with D perhaps matching TRBD1 (5 bases). This clonotype originated in a woman aged 40 to 50 who had recovered from COVID-19. CDR3 in amino acids: CASSPQGEQPQHF. The CDR3 DNA reads TGTGCCAGCAGTCCACAAGGGGAACAGCCCCAGCATTTT.